Listed below are T cell receptor beta chains from one sample, sequenced in a study of shared clonotypes between healthy human individuals. The table came from immunoSEQ multiplex PCR; TCRdb's copy has only in-frame clones and leaves some out. The sample has a few hundred thousand clones, 79% seen once. The sequencing sample was made of PBMCs. All receptors come from a middle-aged woman in good health. Some clones in this sample may be carry-over from other donors' samples. The CDR3 runs from the conserved cysteine through the conserved F or W. D genes are given only for firm matches. Some rows mark clone size as missing; the rest say once, few, many or name a class of expanded clone.

>TRBJ1-3|TRBV4-1|-|-
TGCGCCAGCAGCCAACAACCGGGACGAGTCTCTGGAAACACCATATATTTT
CASSQQPGRVSGNTIYF
>TRBJ2-3|TRBV15|-|-
TGTGCCACCACCTCAGGCGGGAGCACAGATACGCAGTATTTT
CATTSGGSTDTQYF
>TRBJ2-7|TRBV7-2|-|-
TGTGCCAGCAGCTTATCAGCCGTACCCAGGGCCTACGAGCAGTACTTC
CASSLSAVPRAYEQYF
>TRBJ2-5|TRBV5-8|TRBD2|-
TGTGCCAGCAGCAAGGGACTAGCGGGAGGGCCCGAGACCCAGTACTTC
CASSKGLAGGPETQYF
>TRBJ2-3|TRBV5-4|TRBD2|-
TGTGCCAGCAGCTTGACTAGCGGGGGCACAGATACGCAGTATTTT
CASSLTSGGTDTQYF
>TRBJ2-7|TRBV4-1|TRBD1|many
TGCGCCAGCAGCCGGTTAGGGGACAGGGCCTATGAGCAGTACTTC
CASSRLGDRAYEQYF
>TRBJ1-5|TRBV5-8|-|-
TGTGCCAGCAGCTTGGTGGTAGGGGGAGCACAGCCCCAGCATTTT
CASSLVVGGAQPQHF
>TRBJ2-5|TRBV5-4|-|-
TGTGCCAGCAGCGGGACCCCGGGGGAGACCCAGTACTTC
CASSGTPGETQYF
>TRBJ2-1|TRBV7-9|-|-
TGTGCCAGCACCAGGGGGGACGCCCGCTACAATGAGCAGTTCTTC
CASTRGDARYNEQFF
>TRBJ1-5|TRBV19|TRBD1|-
TGTGCCAGTAGTCCAACAGGGGGGTTTGGTCAGCCCCAGCATTTT
CASSPTGGFGQPQHF
>TRBJ2-5|TRBV28|-|few
TGTGCCAGCAGTACCCGTTTCGGGGCGGTCGCGGGAGAGACCCAGTACTTC
CASSTRFGAVAGETQYF
>TRBJ2-7|TRBV4-2|TRBD1|-
TGTGCCAGCAGCCCCGACAGGGGGCGCCCCCTCGAGCAGTACTTC
CASSPDRGRPLEQYF
>TRBJ1-3|TRBV7-9|-|-
TGTGCCAGCAGCTTAGTGGGCACAGGACTACGAAACACCATATATTTT
CASSLVGTGLRNTIYF
>TRBJ2-1|TRBV7-3|-|-
TGTGCCAGCAGCTTAACGATGGGGGCAGGGCTTAACAATGAGCAGTTCTTC
CASSLTMGAGLNNEQFF
>TRBJ2-1|TRBV28|TRBD2|-
TGTGCCAGCAGTTTCGGGTGGATTTTGGGGAGGACTAGCGGGAAAGGGGCCGGCAATGAGCAGTTCTTC
CASSFGWILGRTSGKGAGNEQFF
>TRBJ2-1|TRBV9|TRBD2|-
TGTGCCAGCAGCCCCAGCGGGAGGGCGATCCACAATGAGCAGTTCTTC
CASSPSGRAIHNEQFF
>TRBJ1-1|TRBV10-3|-|-
TGTGCCATCAGTCCTTCCGGGACATTGAACACTGAAGCTTTCTTT
CAISPSGTLNTEAFF
>TRBJ1-5|TRBV19|-|-
TGTGCCAGTAGTCCCTCCCGGGCCGATCAGCCCCAGCATTTT
CASSPSRADQPQHF
>TRBJ1-2|TRBV2|TRBD1|-
TGTGCCAGCAGAACAGGGGTTTTTGGCTATGGCTACACCTTC
CASRTGVFGYGYTF